These 24 T cell receptor beta chains were all obtained from the same sample, sequenced in a study of T-cell reconstitution after alpha-beta-depleted transplantation in children. TCRbeta library preparation incorporated unique molecular identifiers. TCRdb reprocessed the PCR reads with MiXCR, giving one entry per CDR3 protein. Altogether approximately 500,000 distinct CDR3 sequences are present, about 11% being singletons, with the ten largest covering around 2%. The sequencing used PBMCs, collected before TCRalphabeta/CD19-depleted stem cell transplant. The receptors derive from a child aged 2 to 10 with inherited bone marrow failure, due to receive a stem cell transplant.

This clonotype was counted ten times or more. The rearrangement uses TRBV3-1 and TRBJ2-1, with D possibly being TRBD2 (5 bases). The CDR3 spans 16 residues. V lost 4 bases and J lost 5, with 18 bases in between. Germline-derived CDR1 and CDR2 are LGHDT and YNNKEL (reference sequence). The CDR3: CASSLLSRAWDNEQFF. The CDR3 DNA reads TGTGCCAGCAGCCTACTGTCGCGGGCATGGGACAATGAGCAGTTCTTC.

In its sample, this clonotype was seen many times. The chain carries TRBV27 and TRBJ2-7, with D perhaps TRBD1 or TRBD2 (5 bases each). CDR1 MNHEY and CDR2 SMNVEV come from the germline V gene (reference sequence). The CDR3 length is 15 residues. The germline V and J ends were trimmed by 2 bases and 1 base, with 12 bases remaining between them. CDR3 amino acids: CASSLEGSGSYEQYF. DNA for the CDR3: TGTGCCAGCAGTTTAGAGGGGTCGGGATCCTACGAGCAGTACTTC.

This clonotype was found a few times. CDR3 in DNA: TGTGCCAGCAGTGAGGAGGGGCCGTCCTACGAGCAGTACTTC. Translation gives CASSEEGPSYEQYF. The chain recombines TRBV2 with TRBJ2-7, with a possible D match to TRBD2 (6 bases). The CDR3 extends over 14 amino acids. Trimming removed 3 bases at V and 1 base at J, with 10 bases between. Germline V gives CDR1 SNHLY, CDR2 FYNNEI.

J is TRBJ2-1 and V is TRBV4-1; 8 bases fit TRBD1. The CDR3 contains 15 residues. The germline V gene encodes CDR1 MGHRA and CDR2 YSYEKL. J was trimmed by 9 bases and V by 1 base; bases with no gene match: 8. CDR3 in DNA: TGCGCCAGCAGCCAAGTTCCGGACAGGGACGTTGAGCAGTTCTTC. Its protein is CASSQVPDRDVEQFF.

This clonotype was observed many times. The V gene is TRBV20-1, the J gene TRBJ2-1; TRBD2 agrees at 10 bases. V was pared by 2 bases and J by 0 bases, with 4 bases of the junction left unmatched. The CDR3 consists of 16 residues. Germline V gene lookup returns CDR1 DFQATT and CDR2 SNEGSKA (reference sequence). CDR3 sequence: CSARFPSGSSYNEQFF. CDR3 bases: TGCAGTGCTAGATTTCCTAGCGGGAGCTCCTACAATGAGCAGTTCTTC.

This clonotype was detected ten times or more. The CDR3: CASSRSGRALETQYF. The CDR3 region has the DNA TGTGCCAGCAGTCGTAGCGGGAGGGCCTTGGAGACCCAGTACTTC. This chain links TRBV12-3 or TRBV12-4 with TRBJ2-5, with TRBD2 identical over 11 bases. J lost 5 bases, V lost 5 bases, and 7 bases had no gene match. The CDR3 loop spans 15 amino acids.

Concerning this clonotype itself: Its ends do not fully match the called genes, so a read error is possible. This rearrangement joins TRBV7-2 to TRBJ2-1; TRBD2 aligns across 8 bases. The V gene's germline CDR1 is SGHTA and CDR2 FQGNSA. This CDR3 region has 17 residues. The CDR3 region is CASSLPGTSGLYNERFF. The CDR3, as DNA: TGTGCCAGCAGCTTACCGGGAACTAGCGGACTCTACAATGAGCGGTTCTTC.

This clonotype was counted many times. This chain joins TRBV29-1 and TRBJ1-1; D unclear. Germline V lookup: CDR1 SQVTM, CDR2 ANQGSEA. V lost 3 bases and J 1 base, leaving 6 bases between the germline ends. The CDR3 sequence is 12 residues long. In DNA form, the CDR3 reads TGCAGCGTTGACAGCTCGAACACTGAAGCTTTCTTT. Translating gives CSVDSSNTEAFF. The variable domain in full, with the rest retrieved from reference TRBV29-1 and TRBJ1-1, is SAVISQKPSRDICQRGTSLTIQCQVDSQVTMMFWYRQQPGQSLTLIATANQGSEATYESGFVIDKFPISRPNLTFSTLTVSNMSPEDSSIYLCSVDSSNTEAFFGQGTRLTVV.

This clonotype was counted a few times. The V call is TRBV3-1, the J call TRBJ1-3; possible D gene TRBD1, 6 bases. Per the germline V gene, CDR1 is LGHDT and CDR2 is YNNKEL (reference sequence). The CDR3 covers 19 residues. Trimming left V 4 bases short and J 0 bases short, with 22 bases between. The CDR3 loop reads CASSPDSLGQFLSGNTIYF. The CDR3 nucleotides read TGTGCCAGCAGCCCAGATTCTTTAGGACAGTTTCTCTCTGGAAACACCATATATTTT.

V is TRBV7-2 and J is TRBJ2-1; TRBD2 aligns across 14 bases. Per the germline V gene, CDR1 is SGHTA and CDR2 is FQGNSA. The CDR3 spans 16 residues. V was clipped by 4 bases and J by 7 bases; unmatched bases: 6. The DNA of the CDR3 is TGTGCCAGCAGCTCCCGGACTAGCGGGAGGCTGAATGAGCAGTTCTTC. Protein sequence: CASSSRTSGRLNEQFF.

This clonotype showed up many times. The V and J genes are TRBV28 and TRBJ2-1, with unresolved D. The CDR3 loop spans 13 amino acids. Deletions cut 2 bases from V and 6 bases from J, with 8 bases between. The germline gives CDR1 MDHEN, CDR2 SYDVKM. CDR3 protein: CASSLGSANEQFF. CDR3 DNA sequence: TGTGCCAGCAGTTTAGGTTCCGCCAATGAGCAGTTCTTC.

This clonotype was seen repeatedly, ten times or more. The chain employs TRBV27 and TRBJ2-6, with D possibly TRBD1 on 5 matching bases. The germline gives CDR1 MNHEY, CDR2 SMNVEV (reference sequence). V lost 4 bases, J lost 0 bases, and 10 bases lay in between. The CDR3 spans 16 residues. The CDR3 loop is CASSSAQGSGANVLTF. The CDR3 DNA is TGTGCCAGCAGTTCGGCTCAGGGCTCTGGGGCCAACGTCCTGACTTTC.

This clonotype has a count of ten or more. This sequence joins TRBV4-1 and TRBJ2-7, with 12 positions matching TRBD2. Looked up from germline, CDR1 is MGHRA and CDR2 is YSYEKL. Losses at the gene ends were 0 bases for V and 7 bases for J; bases not matched to a gene: 13. CDR3 length equals 18 residues. The CDR3 DNA is TGCGCCAGCAGCCAAGATTGGGGGTTAACTAGCGGGGGGAGTGAGCAGTACTTC. Translated: CASSQDWGLTSGGSEQYF.

Concerning this clonotype itself: A read error may account for a junction end that differs from germline. DNA for the CDR3: TGTACCAGCAGTTTCCGGGGGCGCGCAGATACGCAGTATTTT. Translation: CTSSFRGRADTQYF. This chain joins TRBV12-3 or TRBV12-4 and TRBJ2-3, with D perhaps TRBD1 or TRBD2 (6 bases each). There are 14 residues in the CDR3.

The chain carries TRBV20-1 and TRBJ2-1; 8 nucleotides line up with TRBD2. In germline, CDR1 is DFQATT, CDR2 SNEGSKA (reference sequence). J lost 3 bases, V lost 7 bases, and 5 bases had no gene match. The CDR3 has 13 residues. CDR3 protein: CSGSGSNYNEQFF. CDR3 bases: TGCAGTGGGAGCGGGAGTAACTACAATGAGCAGTTCTTC.

This clonotype came up many times. The chain joins TRBV12-3 or TRBV12-4 to TRBJ2-2; no firm D call. V gave up 5 bases and J gave up 8 bases, with 9 bases separating them. The CDR3 spans 12 residues. The CDR3 reads CASSQPLGELFF. CDR3 in DNA: TGTGCCAGCAGTCAACCCCTAGGGGAGCTGTTTTTT.

This chain links TRBV2 with TRBJ2-5; D not certain. The CDR3 length is 11 residues. Germline values: CDR1 SNHLY, CDR2 FYNNEI. Trimming shortened V by 7 bases and J by 5 bases, and 8 bases separated the two germline ends. The CDR3 nucleotides are TGTGCCAGCATGGGGATGGAGACCCAGTACTTC. It is translated as CASMGMETQYF.

This clonotype was seen a handful of times. This sequence joins TRBV5-1 and TRBJ2-2, with 7 bases aligning to TRBD2. Germline V lookup: CDR1 SGHRS, CDR2 YFSETQ. This CDR3 has 15 residues. V shed 4 bases and J 1 base; nucleotides not matched to a gene: 4. The CDR3: CASSQSGVNTGELFF. The CDR3 DNA sequence: TGCGCCAGCAGCCAGAGCGGGGTGAACACCGGGGAGCTGTTTTTT.

The chain recombines TRBV30 with TRBJ2-5, with 10 bases that match TRBD2. The J segment lost 5 bases and the V segment lost 1 base, leaving 10 bases of the junction unmatched. Looked up from germline, CDR1 is GTSNPN and CDR2 is SVGIG (reference sequence). CDR3 length: 16 amino acids. CDR3 nucleotides: TGTGCCTGGAGTGCGGTCACTAGCGGGGACGGGGAGACCCAGTACTTC. It specifies CAWSAVTSGDGETQYF. Drawing the rest from reference TRBV30 and TRBJ2-5, the complete variable domain is SQTIHQWPATLVQPVGSPLSLECTVEGTSNPNLYWYRQAAGRGLQLLFYSVGIGQISSEVPQNLSASRPQDRQFILSSKKLLLSDSGFYLCAWSAVTSGDGETQYFGPGTRLLVL.

This clonotype has a count of ten or more. The chain carries TRBV7-2 and TRBJ2-1; no definite D call. Germline lookup yields CDR1 SGHTA and CDR2 FQGNSA. The CDR3 spans 15 residues. Trimming cost V 5 bases and J 0 bases, with 11 bases left between them. This CDR3 reads CASSLRHGSYNEQFF. CDR3 sequence (DNA): TGTGCCAGCAGCCTTAGGCATGGCTCCTACAATGAGCAGTTCTTC.

This clonotype was detected ten times or more. V gene TRBV7-2 combines with J gene TRBJ2-3, with D unclear. In germline, CDR1 is SGHTA, CDR2 FQGNSA. CDR3 length equals 15 residues. The ends were cut back, 2 bases at V and 2 bases at J, with 11 bases in the middle. CDR3 sequence: CASSLYSAFTDTQYF. For the CDR3, the DNA is TGTGCCAGCAGCTTATATTCCGCTTTCACAGATACGCAGTATTTT.

This clonotype was detected many times. V usage is TRBV4-3 and J usage is TRBJ2-7; D not resolved. The CDR3 loop spans 16 amino acids. Germline V CDR1 and CDR2: LGHNA, YSLEER. V was shortened by 1 base and J by 3 bases, with 16 bases between the two germline ends. CDR3 protein: CASSQGVGETDYEQYF. CDR3 DNA sequence: TGCGCCAGCAGCCAAGGGGTAGGAGAGACGGACTACGAGCAGTACTTC.

This clonotype came up a few times. The J gene is TRBJ2-3, the V gene TRBV20-1; D ambiguous. Germline V gene lookup returns CDR1 DFQATT and CDR2 SNEGSKA (reference sequence). The CDR3 is made up of 13 amino acids. The V gene lost 6 bases and the J gene lost 0 bases, with 10 bases spanning the gap. The CDR3 DNA reads as TGCAGTGCCACCCTCGAGAGCACAGATACGCAGTATTTT. This sequence encodes CSATLESTDTQYF.

This clonotype has a handful of counts. The chain is built from TRBV19 and TRBJ2-3; the match to TRBD2 covers 7 bases. Germline lookup yields CDR1 LNHDA and CDR2 SQIVND (reference sequence). V lost 4 bases and J lost 4; bases outside the gene matches: 2. CDR3 length: 13 residues. CDR3 bases: TGTGCCAGTAGTAGCGGGAGCCCAGATACGCAGTATTTT. The encoded protein is CASSSGSPDTQYF.